This T cell receptor beta chain was recorded in a study of cytomegalovirus exposure and HLA in healthy donors. Study-level findings and limits: TCR beta V- and J-gene trimming was later associated with a missense DCLRE1C variant.

A multiplex PCR was run with 60 Vbeta primers and 13 Jbeta primers. Repertoires were generated with immunoSEQ multiplex PCR, while TCRdb's copy carries only in-frame clones and drops some. The table lists more than 95,000 clones, 78% of them singletons. As for this clone: Its specificity is not known.

Looked up from germline, CDR1 is SGHKS and CDR2 is YYEKEE (reference sequence). After removal of 5 bases from V and 7 bases from J, the junction contained 5 bases not matched to a gene. The CDR3 is 13 amino acids. This TCR derives from a man younger than 45 in good health and CMV-seropositive. Material for sequencing was PBMCs. This chain links TRBV5-5 with TRBJ1-4; TRBD1 matches 7 bases. The DNA for the CDR3 is TGTGCCAGCAGTATGACAGGGTTTGAAAAACTGTTTTTT. Residues: CASSMTGFEKLFF.